A single sample gave rise to the 30 T cell receptor beta chains below, sequenced in a study of technical replicates of blood from several donors. Sequencing was performed with immunoSEQ multiplex PCR; in TCRdb, only in-frame clones are kept and a portion is missing. The sample lists around 60,000 clones, almost 95% occurring once. Sequencing input: PBMCs. These receptors originate from a human donor in good health. Some clones in this sample may be carry-over from other donors' samples.

This clone was seen more than once but under ten times. J is TRBJ1-2 and V is TRBV7-2, with a possible D match to TRBD1 (5 bases). The CDR3 totals 15 residues. Germline assignment: CDR1 SGHTA and CDR2 FQGNSA. Trimming left V 3 bases short and J 7 bases short, with 18 bases between. CDR3 in DNA: TGTGCCAGCAGCTTCAGGGCCATGGGGGGGAGTGGCTACACCTTC. Translation gives CASSFRAMGGSGYTF.

V is TRBV2 and J is TRBJ2-3; no reliable D call. The CDR3 is made up of 16 amino acids. CDR1 and CDR2 (germline): SNHLY, FYNNEI. Trimming removed 7 bases at V and 0 bases at J, with 17 bases between. The CDR3 protein is CASTLERVASTDTQYF. The CDR3 coding sequence is TGTGCCAGCACTTTGGAGCGAGTTGCTAGCACAGATACGCAGTATTTT.

This sequence joins TRBV15 and TRBJ2-4; a possible D gene is TRBD2 (5 bases). This CDR3 is 15 amino acids long. Trimming stripped 5 bases from V and 0 bases from J, with 11 bases between. Germline loops: CDR1 LNHNV, CDR2 YYDKDF (reference sequence). The DNA for the CDR3 is TGTGCCACCAGCGGGATGGAGGTAGCCAAAAACATTCAGTACTTC. This encodes CATSGMEVAKNIQYF.

This rearrangement joins TRBV6-1 to TRBJ2-5, with 8 positions matching TRBD1. Germline trimming cut 4 bases from V and 0 bases from J; bases unmatched to any gene: 7. The CDR3 totals 16 residues. CDR1 MNHNS and CDR2 SASEGT come from the germline V gene. The CDR3 nucleotides read TGTGCCAGCAGTGTGCTTACAGGGGGGAACCAAGAGACCCAGTACTTC. This codes for CASSVLTGGNQETQYF.

V usage is TRBV7-7 and J usage is TRBJ2-3; tentatively, D is TRBD1 (6 bases). Germline V gives CDR1 SSHAT, CDR2 FNYEAQ (reference sequence). This CDR3 contains 16 residues. Trimming took off 8 bases at V and 9 bases at J, with 27 bases between the two ends. CDR3 loop: CASSPFEAIRQGTQYF. CDR3 DNA: TGTGCCAGCTCTCCATTTGAGGCCATCCGGCAGGGGACGCAGTATTTT.

This sequence joins TRBV7-8 and TRBJ2-3; 12 bases fit TRBD2. This CDR3 is built from 16 residues. The V and J ends lost 4 bases and 2 bases, in that order; junction bases with no gene match: 4. CDR1 is SGHVS and CDR2 is FQNEAQ in the germline V gene. The CDR3: CASSSRLAGVTDTQYF. CDR3 DNA: TGTGCCAGCAGCTCAAGACTAGCGGGAGTCACAGATACGCAGTATTTT. The full variable domain, completed using reference TRBV7-8 and TRBJ2-3, is GAGVSQSPRYKVAKRGQDVALRCDPISGHVSLFWYQQALGQGPEFLTYFQNEAQLDKSGLPSDRFFAERPEGSVSTLKIQRTQQEDSAVYLCASSSRLAGVTDTQYFGPGTRLTVL.

The chain employs TRBV6-5 and TRBJ2-1; the match to TRBD2 covers 8 bases. J lost 9 bases, V lost 2 bases, and 12 bases had no gene match. The CDR3 runs to 16 residues. CDR1 is MNHEY, CDR2 SVGAGI, per germline. The CDR3 DNA follows: TGTGCCAGCAGTTACGTCGGGGGGGAAGTTGTATCTGAGCAGTTCTTC. Protein: CASSYVGGEVVSEQFF.

This clone was seen only once. V and J are TRBV4-1 and TRBJ2-3; TRBD2 matches at 8 bases. The CDR3 loop spans 19 amino acids. The junction had 14 bases not matched to a gene; V was cut back by 1 base and J by 2 bases. Germline V gene sequence: CDR1 MGHRA, CDR2 YSYEKL. The CDR3 DNA reads TGCGCCAGCAGCCAAGTCCTGGCGGGACTAGTCGGGACCACAGATACGCAGTATTTT. Amino acids: CASSQVLAGLVGTTDTQYF.

The chain links TRBV5-1 to TRBJ2-1; TRBD2 is a possible D gene (6 bases). V was clipped by 5 bases and J by 4 bases, with 10 bases between them. This CDR3 contains 13 residues. Per germline, CDR1 SGHRS and CDR2 YFSETQ. CDR3 nucleotide sequence: TGCGCCAGCAGAGCCGGGACTTACAATGAGCAGTTCTTC. It yields the protein CASRAGTYNEQFF.

This clone is a singleton in its sample. The V and J genes are TRBV7-2 and TRBJ1-2; TRBD1 is a possible D gene (6 bases). This CDR3 has 14 amino acids. V was pared by 5 bases and J by 3 bases, with 13 bases between. CDR1 is SGHTA, CDR2 FQGNSA, per germline. The CDR3 here is CASSPDRSYYGYTF. CDR3 coding DNA: TGTGCCAGCAGCCCCGACAGGTCCTACTATGGCTACACCTTC.

The V gene is TRBV6-1, the J gene TRBJ1-2, with 10 positions matching TRBD1. Trimming at V came to 5 bases and at J to 4 bases, leaving 7 bases not matched to a gene. CDR1 is MNHNS, CDR2 SASEGT, per germline. The CDR3 sequence is 15 residues long. The DNA for the CDR3 is TGTGCCAGCAGTTCCTTGGGGACAGGGGCCTATGGCTACACCTTC. Its protein product is CASSSLGTGAYGYTF.

The chain combines TRBV2 with TRBJ2-5; D might be TRBD2 (5 bases). The germline CDR1 and CDR2 sequences are SNHLY and FYNNEI. This CDR3 has 16 residues. Trimming took off 3 bases at V and 1 base at J, with 15 bases between the two ends. DNA for the CDR3: TGTGCCAGCAGTGATAAGCGGTTCCTATCCCAAGAGACCCAGTACTTC. This sequence encodes CASSDKRFLSQETQYF.

The V gene is TRBV5-6, the J gene TRBJ1-5, with a possible D match to TRBD1 (6 bases). This CDR3 comprises 14 residues. The ends were cut back, 3 bases at V and 4 bases at J, with 11 bases in the middle. Germline values: CDR1 SGHDT, CDR2 YYEEEE. The CDR3 sequence is CASSWGHKNQPQHF. The DNA of the CDR3 is TGTGCCAGCAGCTGGGGACACAAAAATCAGCCCCAGCATTTT.

The gene calls are TRBV7-3 and TRBJ2-2, with 10 bases aligning to TRBD2. The germline V gene encodes CDR1 SGHTA and CDR2 FQGTGA. V lost 4 bases to trimming and J lost 4 bases; unmatched junction nucleotides: 6. This CDR3 region has 16 residues. The DNA of the CDR3 is TGTGCCAGCAGCTCAAGCGGGAGGGGAGGCACCGGGGAGCTGTTTTTT. Its protein product is CASSSSGRGGTGELFF.

The genes are TRBV7-3 and TRBJ2-1; 14 nucleotides agree with TRBD2. CDR3 size: 15 residues. V shed 3 bases, J shed 7 bases, and the junction held 2 bases outside the gene matches. Germline lookup yields CDR1 SGHTA and CDR2 FQGTGA. The CDR3: CASSLGLAGVNEQFF. The CDR3 DNA sequence: TGTGCCAGCAGCTTGGGACTAGCGGGAGTAAATGAGCAGTTCTTC.

In DNA form, the CDR3 reads TGCAGCGTCGTCCGGGATCCGGCGGGCACCGGGGAGCTGTTTTTT. Its translation is CSVVRDPAGTGELFF. V is TRBV29-1 and J is TRBJ2-2; possibly TRBD2 for D (5 bases). The CDR3 runs to 15 residues. The ends were cut back, 6 bases at V and 4 bases at J, with 18 bases in the middle. Germline-derived CDR1 and CDR2 are SQVTM and ANQGSEA.

The V gene is TRBV6-6, the J gene TRBJ2-7, with TRBD2 identical over 8 bases. The CDR3 is made up of 14 amino acids. Germline lookup yields CDR1 MNHNY and CDR2 SVGAGI (reference sequence). Trimming took 7 bases from V and 2 from J; bases not matched to a gene: 7. Here the CDR3 DNA reads TGTGCCAGCATTAGCGGGGTCGCCCCCTACGAGCAGTACTTC. This sequence encodes CASISGVAPYEQYF.

The V call is TRBV6-5, the J call TRBJ2-1; D unclear. Germline lookup yields CDR1 MNHEY and CDR2 SVGAGI. Trimming stripped 0 bases from V and 7 bases from J, with 10 bases between. The CDR3 has 14 amino acids. The CDR3 loop is CASSYSGGRNEQFF. DNA of the CDR3: TGTGCCAGCAGTTACTCTGGCGGAAGGAATGAGCAGTTCTTC.

The V gene is TRBV4-1, the J gene TRBJ2-1; 8 bases match TRBD2. CDR1 and CDR2 (germline): MGHRA, YSYEKL. There are 13 residues in the CDR3. Losses at the gene ends were 1 base for V and 8 bases for J; bases not matched to a gene: 1. CDR3: CASSQAGGDEQFF. Written as DNA, the CDR3 is TGCGCCAGCAGCCAAGCGGGAGGGGATGAGCAGTTCTTC.

This chain uses TRBV2 with TRBJ1-2, with D tentatively TRBD1 (5 bases). Germline V gives CDR1 SNHLY, CDR2 FYNNEI. The CDR3 contains 16 residues. V was clipped by 2 bases and J by 4 bases, with 17 bases between them. The CDR3 sequence is CASSEFMGGGGYGYTF. CDR3 coding DNA: TGTGCCAGCAGTGAATTCATGGGGGGGGGTGGCTATGGCTACACCTTC.

This clone was counted between two and nine times. This chain links TRBV6-5 with TRBJ1-1; maybe TRBD1 (5 bases). V was clipped by 5 bases and J by 1 base, with 8 bases between them. This CDR3 has 13 amino acids. CDR1 and CDR2 from the germline V gene are MNHEY and SVGAGI. The CDR3 loop is CASSKTGNTEAFF. For the CDR3, the DNA is TGTGCCAGCAGTAAAACAGGGAACACTGAAGCTTTCTTT.

The rearrangement uses TRBV28 and TRBJ1-5; 7 nucleotides line up with TRBD1. Germline V gene data show CDR1 as MDHEN and CDR2 as SYDVKM. The J segment lost 3 bases and the V segment lost 2 bases, leaving 10 bases of the junction unmatched. This CDR3 is built from 17 residues. The CDR3 spells CASSLLKGGSVNQPQHF. As DNA, the CDR3 is TGTGCCAGCAGTTTACTCAAAGGGGGCAGCGTCAATCAGCCCCAGCATTTT.

V and J are TRBV6-1 and TRBJ2-7; D is perhaps TRBD1 (6 bases). Germline-derived CDR1 and CDR2 are MNHNS and SASEGT. The CDR3 is 13 residues long. V was cut by 5 bases and J by 4 bases, with 12 bases left in between. In DNA, the CDR3 is TGTGCCAGCAGTAATCGGGACAATTACGAGCAGTACTTC. Protein sequence: CASSNRDNYEQYF.

This chain links TRBV7-9 with TRBJ2-6; D remains unclear. The CDR3 consists of 18 residues. The germline V gene has CDR1 SEHNR and CDR2 FQNEAQ (reference sequence). V gave up 4 bases and J gave up 0 bases, with 16 bases separating them. The CDR3 protein is CASSSPAAASSGANVLTF. DNA of the CDR3: TGTGCCAGCAGCTCCCCGGCGGCGGCTAGCTCTGGGGCCAACGTCCTGACTTTC. The full variable domain, its missing parts supplied by reference TRBV7-9 and TRBJ2-6, is DTGVSQNPRHKITKRGQNVTFRCDPISEHNRLYWYRQTLGQGPEFLTYFQNEAQLEKSRLLSDRFSAERPKGSFSTLEIQRTEQGDSAMYLCASSSPAAASSGANVLTFGAGSRLTVL.

This rearrangement joins TRBV7-8 to TRBJ2-1; 7 bases match TRBD2. V lost 5 bases, J lost 12 bases, and 7 bases stayed unmatched. The germline V gene encodes CDR1 SGHVS and CDR2 FQNEAQ. The CDR3 runs 12 residues. The CDR3 nucleotides are TGTGCCAGCAGCCAACTAGCGACCCGGCAGTTCTTC. It codes for CASSQLATRQFF.

CDR3 bases: TGTGCCAGCTCACCCTCGACAAGTATGAACACTGAAGCTTTCTTT. Translation: CASSPSTSMNTEAFF. The gene calls are TRBV18 and TRBJ1-1; D not certain. The germline V gene encodes CDR1 KGHSH and CDR2 LQKENI. Trimming removed 3 bases from V and 0 bases from J, with 11 bases in between. The CDR3 sequence is 15 residues long.

J is TRBJ2-5 and V is TRBV5-4; D may be TRBD1 (5 bases). Germline V gene lookup returns CDR1 SGHNT and CDR2 YYREEE (reference sequence). CDR3 length: 14 amino acids. With 2 bases removed from V and 1 base from J, the gap between germline ends came to 9 bases. The CDR3 loop reads CASSLDSTQETQYF. In DNA, the CDR3 is TGTGCCAGCAGCTTAGACAGTACCCAAGAGACCCAGTACTTC.

A word on this clone: At one end the junction does not follow the germline gene, possibly because of a read error. V and J are TRBV2 and TRBJ2-6; D possibly corresponds to TRBD1 (6 bases). The CDR3 runs 16 residues. CDR1 SNHLY and CDR2 FYNNEI come from the germline V gene. CDR3 nucleotides: TGTGCCAGCAGGGAAGACAGGCGGTCTGGGGCCAACGTCCTGACTTTC. Translating gives CASREDRRSGANVLTF.

The chain uses TRBV15 and TRBJ2-7; D might be TRBD1 (6 bases). The CDR3 is made up of 13 amino acids. Trimming removed 0 bases from V and 5 bases from J, with 8 bases in between. CDR1 LNHNV and CDR2 YYDKDF come from the germline V gene (reference sequence). This chain's CDR3 is CATSRDRQDEQYF. CDR3 sequence (DNA): TGTGCCACCAGCAGAGATCGACAGGACGAGCAGTACTTC. Combining the CDR3 with reference TRBV15 and TRBJ2-7 gives the whole variable domain DAMVIQNPRYQVTQFGKPVTLSCSQTLNHNVMYWYQQKSSQAPKLLFHYYDKDFNNEADTPDNFQSRRPNTSFCFLDIRSPGLGDTAMYLCATSRDRQDEQYFGPGTRLTVT.

This clone was found once. The rearrangement links TRBV7-8 to TRBJ2-7; 10 bases fit TRBD2. There are 17 residues in the CDR3. J was trimmed by 7 bases and V by 2 bases; bases with no gene match: 14. Germline values: CDR1 SGHVS, CDR2 FQNEAQ. The DNA of the CDR3 is TGTGCCAGCAGCTTATTTAGACTAGCGGGCCCCAGGGGAGAGCAGTACTTC. This translates into CASSLFRLAGPRGEQYF.